This section outlines one TCR beta chain sequence together with its context. Its antigen is not known. This record belongs to a study of T cell responses to AZD1222 COVID-19 vaccine. Study results and caveats: The sample set comprised mostly white British donors with more females, and clonal diversity was possibly underestimated.

From germline, CDR1 is MNHEY and CDR2 SVGAGI. The CDR3 is 14 residues long. V lost 6 bases and J lost 2; bases outside the gene matches: 6. TCRdb's copy holds only in-frame clones and misses some; the assay was immunoSEQ multiplex PCR. Here the sample spans approximately 140,000 clones, about 93% being singletons. Sample: peripheral blood, taken on day 0 of AZD1222 vaccination. This sequence joins TRBV6-5 and TRBJ2-5, with TRBD1 matching 7 bases. The receptor was isolated from an adult in good health. The CDR3 nucleotides read TGTGCCAGCAGATACGACAGGGCGCAAGAGACCCAGTACTTC. Protein product: CASRYDRAQETQYF.